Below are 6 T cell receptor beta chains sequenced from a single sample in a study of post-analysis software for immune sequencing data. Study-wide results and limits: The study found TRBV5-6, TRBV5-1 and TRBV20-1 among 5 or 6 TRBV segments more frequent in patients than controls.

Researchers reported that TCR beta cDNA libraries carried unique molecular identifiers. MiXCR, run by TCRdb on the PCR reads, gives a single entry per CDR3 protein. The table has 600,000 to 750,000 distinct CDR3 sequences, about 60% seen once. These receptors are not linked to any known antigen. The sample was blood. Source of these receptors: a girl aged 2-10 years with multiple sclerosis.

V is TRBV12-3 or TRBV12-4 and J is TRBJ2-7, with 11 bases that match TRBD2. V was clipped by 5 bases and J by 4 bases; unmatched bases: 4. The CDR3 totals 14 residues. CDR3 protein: CASSGTSGGYEQYF. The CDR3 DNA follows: TGTGCCAGCAGTGGGACTAGCGGTGGTTACGAGCAGTACTTC.

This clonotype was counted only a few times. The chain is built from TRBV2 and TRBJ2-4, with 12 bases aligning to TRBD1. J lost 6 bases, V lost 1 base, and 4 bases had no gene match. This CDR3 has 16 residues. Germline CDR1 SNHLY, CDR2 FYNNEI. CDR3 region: CASSEEGQGARNIQYF. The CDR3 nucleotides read TGTGCCAGCAGTGAAGAGGGACAGGGGGCAAGAAACATTCAGTACTTC.

The CDR3 spells CSARLVGETQYF. The CDR3 bases are TGCAGTGCTAGATTGGTTGGAGAGACCCAGTACTTC. The chain recombines TRBV20-1 with TRBJ2-5; D gene ambiguous. The V and J ends lost 2 bases and 4 bases respectively, with 8 bases between them. From germline, CDR1 is DFQATT and CDR2 SNEGSKA (reference sequence). The CDR3 contains 12 residues.

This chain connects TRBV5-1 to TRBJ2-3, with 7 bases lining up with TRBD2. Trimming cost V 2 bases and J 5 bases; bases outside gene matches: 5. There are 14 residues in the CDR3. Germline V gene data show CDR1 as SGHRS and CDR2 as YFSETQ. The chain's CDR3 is CASSFGRELDTQYF. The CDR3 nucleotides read TGCGCCAGCAGCTTCGGGCGGGAGTTAGATACGCAGTATTTT.

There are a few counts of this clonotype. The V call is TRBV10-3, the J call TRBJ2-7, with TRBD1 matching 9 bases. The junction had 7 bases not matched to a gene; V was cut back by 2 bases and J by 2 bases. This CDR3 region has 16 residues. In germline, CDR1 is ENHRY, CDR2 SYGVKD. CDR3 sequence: CAISEPGQGPTYEQYF. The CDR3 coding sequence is TGTGCCATCAGTGAGCCGGGACAGGGCCCCACCTACGAGCAGTACTTC.

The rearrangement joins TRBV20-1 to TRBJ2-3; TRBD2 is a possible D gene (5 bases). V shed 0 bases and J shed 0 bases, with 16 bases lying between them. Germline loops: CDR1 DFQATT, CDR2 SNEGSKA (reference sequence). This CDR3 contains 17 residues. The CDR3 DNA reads TGCAGTGCTAGAGAGGCGGGCAGCCACGCAAGCACAGATACGCAGTATTTT. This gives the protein CSAREAGSHASTDTQYF.